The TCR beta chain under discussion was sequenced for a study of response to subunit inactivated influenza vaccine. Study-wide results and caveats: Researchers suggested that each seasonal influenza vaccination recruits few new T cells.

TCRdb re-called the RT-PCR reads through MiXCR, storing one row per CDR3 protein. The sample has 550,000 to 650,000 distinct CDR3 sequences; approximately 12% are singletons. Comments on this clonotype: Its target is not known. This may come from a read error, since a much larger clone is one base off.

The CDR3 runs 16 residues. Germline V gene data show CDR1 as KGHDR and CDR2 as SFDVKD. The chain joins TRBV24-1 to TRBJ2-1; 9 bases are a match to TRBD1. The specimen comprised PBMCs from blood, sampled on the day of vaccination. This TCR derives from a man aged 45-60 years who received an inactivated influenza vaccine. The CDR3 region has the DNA TGTGCCACCAGTGATTTTCGACAGGGGGGAGAGAATGTGCAGTTCTTC. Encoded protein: CATSDFRQGGENVQFF.